The source of this T cell receptor (beta chain) is a study of T cells in Graves' hyperthyroidism and ophthalmopathy. Whole-study context: Initial diagnosis, before any treatment, was when peripheral blood was collected.

An absence of ophthalmopathy progression within 18 months meant stable Graves' hyperthyroidism. Diagnoses were made from clinical symptoms, serum measures (thyroxine and TRAb), thyroid ultrasound and orbital computed tomography. Regarding the study as a whole: Ophthalmopathy was identified by the model a median approximately six months ahead of onset.

The CDR3 contains 16 residues. The germline V gene encodes CDR1 SGHRS and CDR2 YFSETQ. V was shortened by 4 bases and J by 2 bases, with 13 bases between the two germline ends. In its sample, this clonotype was seen a few times. Its antigen is unidentified. Template material for amplifying TCR beta CDR3 regions consisted of RNA transcripts. First-round RT-PCR with HTBI primers amplified the TCR CDR3 region. Via MiXCR, TCRdb re-called the multiplex PCR reads, giving one row per CDR3 protein. The sample holds some 620,000 distinct CDR3 sequences, roughly 17% seen once. The sample consisted of blood. The chain links TRBV5-1 to TRBJ2-6; weak D call: TRBD1 (6 bases). The receptor was derived from a woman aged 25 to 39 with Graves' hyperthyroidism. CDR3 nucleotides: TGCGCCAGCAGCGACTCCACAGGGCCTGGGGCCAACGTCCTGACTTTC. Encoded protein: CASSDSTGPGANVLTF.